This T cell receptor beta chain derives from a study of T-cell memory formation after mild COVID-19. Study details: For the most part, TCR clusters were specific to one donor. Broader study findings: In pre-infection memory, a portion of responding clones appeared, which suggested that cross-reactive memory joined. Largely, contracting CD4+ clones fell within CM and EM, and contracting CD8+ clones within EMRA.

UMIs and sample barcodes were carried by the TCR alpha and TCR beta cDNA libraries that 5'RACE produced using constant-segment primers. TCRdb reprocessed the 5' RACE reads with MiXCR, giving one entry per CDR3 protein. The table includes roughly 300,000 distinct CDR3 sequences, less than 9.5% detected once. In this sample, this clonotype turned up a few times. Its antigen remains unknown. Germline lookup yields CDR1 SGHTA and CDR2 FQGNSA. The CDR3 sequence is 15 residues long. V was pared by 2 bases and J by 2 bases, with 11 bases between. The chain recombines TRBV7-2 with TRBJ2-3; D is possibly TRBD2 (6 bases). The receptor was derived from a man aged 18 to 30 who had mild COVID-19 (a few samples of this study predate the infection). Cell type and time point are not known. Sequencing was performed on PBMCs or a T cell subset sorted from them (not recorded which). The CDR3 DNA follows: TGTGCCAGCAGCTTATCCGTAGCGGACACAGATACGCAGTATTTT. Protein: CASSLSVADTDTQYF.